Listed below are T cell receptor beta chains from one sample, sequenced in a study of T cell changes during pregnancy in multiple sclerosis. Some clones are missing from TCRdb's copy, which holds only in-frame ones; the method was immunoSEQ multiplex PCR. The table includes under 80,000 clones, roughly 94% detected once. Material: peripheral blood, obtained in the third trimester of pregnancy. These receptors all stem from a female donor with multiple sclerosis, enrolled in a pregnancy study. CDR3s include the opening cysteine and the closing phenylalanine or tryptophan. The D gene is left open where the match is weak. Size is stated for part of the rows, as once, few or many counts, or as a class when the clone is expanded.

J gene	D gene	clone size	V gene	CDR3 protein	CDR3 DNA
TRBJ1-4	-	once	TRBV14	CASSPTWGGGEKLFF	TGTGCCAGCAGCCCTACATGGGGAGGCGGTGAAAAACTGTTTTTT
TRBJ2-1	-	-	TRBV7-8	CASRREQGSEQFF	TGTGCCAGCAGGCGTGAACAGGGTTCTGAGCAGTTCTTC
TRBJ1-2	TRBD1	-	TRBV6-5	CASGGTGAVYGYTF	TGTGCCAGCGGCGGGACAGGGGCGGTCTATGGCTACACCTTC
TRBJ2-5	-	-	TRBV4-1	CASSQTGGGPQETQYF	TGCGCCAGCAGCCAAACGGGAGGGGGCCCCCAAGAGACCCAGTACTTC
TRBJ2-3	-	-	TRBV7-2	CASSLNWSTDTQYF	TGTGCCAGCAGCTTAAACTGGAGCACAGATACGCAGTATTTT
TRBJ2-7	-	-	TRBV9	CASSVGAQAVYEQYF	TGTGCCAGCAGCGTGGGGGCACAGGCCGTTTACGAGCAGTACTTC
TRBJ1-5	-	-	TRBV19	CASRNRDQPQHF	TGTGCCAGTAGGAACAGGGACCAGCCCCAGCATTTT
TRBJ1-2	-	-	TRBV18	CASSPQGDYGYTF	TGTGCCAGCTCACCACAGGGGGACTATGGCTACACCTTC
TRBJ2-2	-	-	TRBV5-1	CASTTAGRGTGELFF	TGCGCCAGCACCACTGCGGGTCGCGGCACCGGGGAGCTGTTTTTT
TRBJ2-7	TRBD1	-	TRBV5-5	CASSWTGSGEQYF	TGTGCCAGCAGCTGGACAGGGTCCGGCGAGCAGTACTTC
TRBJ2-5	-	-	TRBV7-3	CASSSSGGKETQYF	TGTGCCAGCAGCTCAAGTGGCGGAAAAGAGACCCAGTACTTC
TRBJ2-7	-	-	TRBV11-2	CASKRQDSIPYVAQYF	TGTGCCAGCAAGAGACAGGACTCGATCCCCTACGTAGCGCAGTACTTC
TRBJ2-7	TRBD1	-	TRBV4-1	CASSQTGAPYEQYF	TGCGCCAGCAGCCAGACAGGGGCACCCTACGAGCAGTACTTC
TRBJ1-2	TRBD1	-	TRBV29-1	CSVYRGNYGYTF	TGCAGCGTGTACAGGGGTAACTATGGCTACACCTTC
TRBJ1-5	TRBD1	-	TRBV27	CASSFRTGAQPQHF	TGTGCCAGCAGTTTCCGGACAGGGGCGCAGCCCCAGCATTTT
TRBJ1-4	TRBD1	-	TRBV18	CASSTGGQGRKLFF	TGTGCCAGCTCAACTGGAGGACAGGGAAGAAAACTGTTTTTT
TRBJ2-7	-	-	TRBV4-3	CASSQDWTGEAYEQYF	TGCGCCAGCAGCCAAGATTGGACGGGAGAGGCCTACGAGCAGTACTTC
TRBJ1-1	-	-	TRBV7-8	CASSLPTLGQREAFF	TGTGCCAGCAGCTTACCGACGCTAGGACAGCGTGAAGCTTTCTTT
TRBJ2-3	-	-	TRBV25-1	CASSALASTQYF	TGTGCCAGCAGTGCCCTCGCGAGTACGCAGTATTTT
TRBJ1-2	-	few	TRBV4-3	CASSQEGARYGYTF	TGCGCCAGCAGCCAAGAGGGGGCGCGGTATGGCTACACCTTC
TRBJ2-7	TRBD2	-	TRBV5-5	CASQRGDEQYF	TGTGCCAGCCAACGGGGGGACGAGCAGTACTTC
TRBJ1-5	TRBD1	-	TRBV6-1	CASSDTGGGHQPQHF	TGTGCCAGCAGTGACACAGGGGGAGGTCATCAGCCCCAGCATTTT